A single sample gave rise to the 18 T cell receptor beta chains below, sequenced in a study of T-cell memory formation after mild COVID-19. TCRdb re-derived calls from the 5' RACE reads in MiXCR, one entry per CDR3 protein. The sample carries some 150,000 distinct CDR3 sequences, 6% to 7% recorded once. Sequencing was performed on PBMCs or a T cell subset sorted from them (not recorded which). These TCRs come from an adult woman who had mild COVID-19 (a few samples of this study predate the infection). Cell type and time point are not known.

The chain recombines TRBV7-8 with TRBJ1-5; D is uncertain. Trimming removed 4 bases from V and 6 bases from J, with 16 bases in between. The CDR3 is made up of 15 amino acids. Germline V gene sequence: CDR1 SGHVS, CDR2 FQNEAQ. DNA for the CDR3: TGTGCCAGCAGCTCCCGACAAGCCCCCGGTCAGCCCCAGCATTTT. Its translation: CASSSRQAPGQPQHF.

This clonotype was recorded at least ten times. This chain uses TRBV6-6 with TRBJ2-2; TRBD1 matches at 8 bases. The CDR3 is 16 amino acids. The J segment lost 2 bases and the V segment lost 6 bases, leaving 8 bases of the junction unmatched. CDR1 is MNHNY and CDR2 is SVGAGI in the germline V gene (reference sequence). The CDR3 DNA sequence: TGTGCCAGCAGAAGCAACAGGGGGTTAAACACCGGGGAGCTGTTTTTT. This sequence encodes CASRSNRGLNTGELFF.

As to this clonotype: A much larger clone lies one base from this, so it may be a read error. The gene calls are TRBV7-2 and TRBJ1-4; unclear D gene. Germline V gene sequence: CDR1 SGHTA, CDR2 FQGNSA. V was trimmed by 5 bases and J by 1 base, leaving 11 bases between them. The CDR3 is 15 residues long. The CDR3 DNA is TGTGCCAGCAGCCAGCGTCACGGAACTAATGAAAAACTGTTTTTT. Encoded protein: CASSQRHGTNEKLFF.

This clonotype has only a few counts. This chain uses TRBV2 with TRBJ1-2, with TRBD1 matching 8 bases. CDR3 length equals 15 residues. Germline trimming cut 1 base from V and 4 bases from J; bases unmatched to any gene: 5. CDR1 and CDR2 from the germline V gene are SNHLY and FYNNEI. CDR3 coding DNA: TGTGCCAGCAGTGAAGAATACAGGGGGACCTATGGCTACACCTTC. Translated, it gives CASSEEYRGTYGYTF.

This clonotype was seen only a few times. V gene TRBV12-3 or TRBV12-4 combines with J gene TRBJ2-6; no definite D call. The V end was cut by 2 bases, the J end by 4 bases, with 9 bases between. CDR3 length equals 15 residues. CDR3 amino acids: CASSLYGLGANVLTF. For the CDR3, the DNA is TGTGCCAGCAGTTTATACGGTCTCGGGGCCAACGTCCTGACTTTC.

The gene calls are TRBV7-9 and TRBJ2-7; D is possibly TRBD2 (6 bases). The CDR3 covers 15 residues. V gave up 3 bases and J gave up 3 bases, with 15 bases separating them. The V gene's germline CDR1 is SEHNR and CDR2 FQNEAQ (reference sequence). The DNA for the CDR3 is TGTGCCAGCAGCTTGTATGCGGGGCGCAGCTACGAGCAGTACTTC. As protein: CASSLYAGRSYEQYF.

This clonotype appeared a few times. The chain combines TRBV12-3 or TRBV12-4 with TRBJ2-3, with TRBD1 as a possible D gene (5 bases). Trimming took off 4 bases at V and 0 bases at J, with 11 bases between the two ends. The CDR3 has 15 amino acids. This chain's CDR3 is CASSSGPTSTDTQYF. The CDR3 region has the DNA TGTGCCAGCAGTTCAGGGCCAACTAGCACAGATACGCAGTATTTT.

There are many counts of this clonotype. The V gene is TRBV11-2, the J gene TRBJ2-3, with TRBD2 identical over 8 bases. This CDR3 region has 16 residues. The V and J ends lost 1 base and 4 bases, in that order; junction bases with no gene match: 7. From germline, CDR1 is SGHAT and CDR2 FQNNGV. DNA of the CDR3: TGTGCCAGCAGCTTAGCGGGGACTAGTCGGCCAGATACGCAGTATTTT. It encodes CASSLAGTSRPDTQYF. Looking up the rest from reference TRBV11-2 and TRBJ2-3 gives the full variable domain: EAGVAQSPRYKIIEKRQSVAFWCNPISGHATLYWYQQILGQGPKLLIQFQNNGVVDDSQLPKDRFSAERLKGVDSTLKIQPAKLEDSAVYLCASSLAGTSRPDTQYFGPGTRLTVL.

This clonotype turned up a few times. The rearrangement links TRBV27 to TRBJ2-1, with 12 bases matching TRBD2. Germline-derived CDR1 and CDR2 are MNHEY and SMNVEV (reference sequence). This CDR3 is built from 15 residues. V trimming: 6 bases; J trimming: 7 bases; junction bases outside the gene matches: 7. In nucleotides, the CDR3 is TGTGCCAGCAGACCTAGCGGGGGGGCGAGTAATGAGCAGTTCTTC. Its protein is CASRPSGGASNEQFF.

Only a few counts were recorded for this clonotype. The chain links TRBV3-1 to TRBJ2-7; 9 bases align to TRBD2. After removal of 1 base from V and 2 bases from J, the junction contained 3 bases not matched to a gene. CDR3 length: 15 residues. CDR1 is LGHDT and CDR2 is YNNKEL in the germline V gene (reference sequence). CDR3 amino acids: CASSQASGGPYEQYF. The CDR3 bases are TGTGCCAGCAGCCAAGCGAGCGGGGGGCCCTACGAGCAGTACTTC.

This clonotype was counted at least ten times. The chain joins TRBV20-1 to TRBJ1-2, with TRBD1 identical over 8 bases. The V segment lost 5 bases and the J segment 6 bases; nucleotides outside the gene matches: 11. The V gene's germline CDR1 is DFQATT and CDR2 SNEGSKA (reference sequence). The CDR3 spans 14 residues. CDR3 nucleotides: TGCAGTGCTCTGAAGGTCTCAGGGGGCCATGGCTACACCTTC. The encoded protein is CSALKVSGGHGYTF.

This clonotype was seen a few times. The chain has TRBV15 and TRBJ2-7, with D perhaps matching TRBD2 (5 bases). V dropped 0 bases and J dropped 6 bases, with 18 bases sitting between them. CDR3 size: 16 residues. Germline values: CDR1 LNHNV, CDR2 YYDKDF (reference sequence). The CDR3 region is CATSRDRGGPPAEQYF. DNA of the CDR3: TGTGCCACCAGCAGAGATAGAGGCGGGCCGCCGGCCGAGCAGTACTTC. Full variable domain (rest looked up from reference TRBV15 and TRBJ2-7): DAMVIQNPRYQVTQFGKPVTLSCSQTLNHNVMYWYQQKSSQAPKLLFHYYDKDFNNEADTPDNFQSRRPNTSFCFLDIRSPGLGDTAMYLCATSRDRGGPPAEQYFGPGTRLTVT.

The V gene is TRBV4-1, the J gene TRBJ2-1; D is perhaps TRBD1 (6 bases). CDR1 MGHRA and CDR2 YSYEKL come from the germline V gene. The CDR3 runs to 17 residues. The V gene lost 8 bases and the J gene lost 3 bases, with 23 bases spanning the gap. The CDR3: CASSQEVWQGIYNEQFF. The CDR3, as DNA: TGCGCCAGCTCCCAAGAAGTTTGGCAGGGGATCTACAATGAGCAGTTCTTC.

At least ten counts were recorded for this clonotype. The rearrangement joins TRBV29-1 to TRBJ1-1; possible D gene TRBD1, 6 bases. This CDR3 spans 15 amino acids. Between the trimmed V and J ends, which lost 5 bases and 1 base, there was a span of 17 bases. CDR1 and CDR2 (germline): SQVTM, ANQGSEA. CDR3 loop: CSVWSGGGPNTEAFF. CDR3 coding DNA: TGCAGCGTTTGGTCAGGCGGGGGGCCGAACACTGAAGCTTTCTTT.

V and J are TRBV18 and TRBJ1-1; D is unresolved. Between the trimmed V and J ends, which lost 10 bases and 6 bases, there was a span of 18 bases. The CDR3 sequence is 13 residues long. CDR1 and CDR2 from the germline V gene are KGHSH and LQKENI. The CDR3: CATNPRQDPEAFF. DNA of the CDR3: TGTGCCACGAATCCGAGACAAGACCCTGAAGCTTTCTTT.

The chain couples TRBV7-2 to TRBJ2-1; 10 nucleotides align to TRBD2. V trimming: 5 bases; J trimming: 2 bases; junction bases outside the gene matches: 6. The CDR3 totals 16 residues. The germline V gene encodes CDR1 SGHTA and CDR2 FQGNSA. The CDR3 loop is CASSPWTSGTYNEQFF. CDR3 DNA: TGTGCCAGCAGCCCGTGGACTAGCGGTACCTACAATGAGCAGTTCTTC.

The chain is built from TRBV18 and TRBJ2-7, with D perhaps matching TRBD2 (6 bases). The CDR3 consists of 14 residues. From germline, CDR1 is KGHSH and CDR2 LQKENI. V lost 1 base to trimming and J lost 1 base, with 8 bases between them. CDR3 bases: TGTGCCAGCTCACCACAACGGGAGTCCTACGAGCAGTACTTC. Translated, it gives CASSPQRESYEQYF. Based on the CDR3 plus reference TRBV18 and TRBJ2-7, the full variable domain is NAGVMQNPRHLVRRRGQEARLRCSPMKGHSHVYWYRQLPEEGLKFMVYLQKENIIDESGMPKERFSAEFPKEGPSILRIQQVVRGDSAAYFCASSPQRESYEQYFGPGTRLTVT.

V is TRBV7-2 and J is TRBJ2-7; maybe TRBD2 (6 bases). V was shortened by 5 bases and J by 6 bases, with 20 bases between the two germline ends. Germline CDR1 is SGHTA and CDR2 is FQGNSA. The CDR3 totals 15 residues. CDR3 nucleotide sequence: TGTGCCAGCAGCCCCACGGCGGGGCAGGGAACCGAGCAGTACTTC. It is translated as CASSPTAGQGTEQYF.